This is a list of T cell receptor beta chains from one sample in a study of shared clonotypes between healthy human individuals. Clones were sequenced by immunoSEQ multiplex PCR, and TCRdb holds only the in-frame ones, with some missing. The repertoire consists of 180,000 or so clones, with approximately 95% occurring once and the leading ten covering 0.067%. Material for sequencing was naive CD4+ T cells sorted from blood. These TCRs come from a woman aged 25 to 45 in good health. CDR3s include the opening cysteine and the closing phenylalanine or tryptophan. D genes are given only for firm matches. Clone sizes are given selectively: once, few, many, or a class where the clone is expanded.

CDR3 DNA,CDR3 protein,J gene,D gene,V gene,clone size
TGTGCCAGTAGTACCCCCGGGACAGGGGGGTCTGGGGCCAACGTCCTGACTTTC,CASSTPGTGGSGANVLTF,TRBJ2-6,TRBD1,TRBV19,.
TGTGCCAGCAGTCGGACAGGGCGCGCAGATACGCAGTATTTT,CASSRTGRADTQYF,TRBJ2-3,TRBD1,TRBV27,.
TGTGCCAGCAGTCTAGCCGGGGTCCAGAATGAAAAACTGTTTTTT,CASSLAGVQNEKLFF,TRBJ1-4,.,TRBV28,.
TGTGCCAGCAGCCTCCCTCGGACTAGCGGTTACGAGCAGTACTTC,CASSLPRTSGYEQYF,TRBJ2-7,TRBD2,TRBV13,.
TGTGCCAGCAGCTCCCGACAGGGAGGTATTTACGAGCAGTACTTC,CASSSRQGGIYEQYF,TRBJ2-7,.,TRBV28,.
TGTGCCTGGGCCGGGACTTACGACTACGAGCAGTACTTC,CAWAGTYDYEQYF,TRBJ2-7,.,TRBV30,.
TGTGCCAGCAGCTTAAACTTAGTGAAGACGAGTGAAGCTTTCTTT,CASSLNLVKTSEAFF,TRBJ1-1,.,TRBV11-2,once
TGTGCCAGTTCCGGACAGAACCCAACCTACGAGCAGTACTTC,CASSGQNPTYEQYF,TRBJ2-7,.,TRBV19,.
TGTGCCAGTGGAACGGGCGCAAGCACAGATACGCAGTATTTT,CASGTGASTDTQYF,TRBJ2-3,.,TRBV19,.
TGTGCCAGCAGCACTGGGGGTGTGAGCTACGAGCAGTACTTC,CASSTGGVSYEQYF,TRBJ2-7,.,TRBV6-5,.
TGCGCCAGCAGCTTGGGAGCGGGAGGGCCCTCGAACACCGGGGAGCTGTTTTTT,CASSLGAGGPSNTGELFF,TRBJ2-2,TRBD2,TRBV5-1,.
TGTGCCAGCAGAGATAAGACAGGGGTGAACACTGAAGCTTTCTTT,CASRDKTGVNTEAFF,TRBJ1-1,TRBD1,TRBV11-2,.
TGTGCCAGCAGCTTAACGGGTCAGCGGGAATTTGATACGCAGTATTTT,CASSLTGQREFDTQYF,TRBJ2-3,TRBD2,TRBV7-3,.
TGTGCCATCCAAAGGGCCCGGGGGTCCCCGCGGGGCTACACCTTC,CAIQRARGSPRGYTF,TRBJ1-2,.,TRBV28,.
TGCGCCAGCAGCCCCCGGCAGCCAAGAAGTGGCTACACCTTC,CASSPRQPRSGYTF,TRBJ1-2,.,TRBV5-1,.
TGTGCCAGCAGCTTTGCGCGAAGAGGGACAGGGGCAGATACGCAGTATTTT,CASSFARRGTGADTQYF,TRBJ2-3,.,TRBV12-1,.
TGTGCCAGCAGATCCGGGACAGGGGGTTACGAGCAGTACTTC,CASRSGTGGYEQYF,TRBJ2-7,TRBD1,TRBV6-1,.
TGTGCCAGCAGCGGTCCCTCCTCGGCCGAGCAGTACTTC,CASSGPSSAEQYF,TRBJ2-7,.,TRBV7-8,once
TGCGCCAGCAGCTTGACGGGGATGGGTTCACCCCTCCACTTT,CASSLTGMGSPLHF,TRBJ1-6,.,TRBV5-1,.
TGTGCCAGCAGCCACCTCTTGAGCGACTACGAGCAGTACTTC,CASSHLLSDYEQYF,TRBJ2-7,.,TRBV28,.
TGTGCCAGCCTCGGACGCCTTGGGGAGACCCAGTACTTC,CASLGRLGETQYF,TRBJ2-5,.,TRBV19,.
TGTGCCAGCAGTTCCCATCGGGCCTATGGCTACACCTTC,CASSSHRAYGYTF,TRBJ1-2,.,TRBV27,.
TGTGCCAGCAGCCCCGACACGGGCCATCAGCCCCAGCATTTT,CASSPDTGHQPQHF,TRBJ1-5,.,TRBV7-2,.
TGTGCCAGCAGCGTTTGGGACAGGGGGGACGAAAAGCAGTACTTC,CASSVWDRGDEKQYF,TRBJ2-5,TRBD1,TRBV9,.
TGTGCCAGCAGCGGGACAGGGGACCCCTACGAGCAGTACTTC,CASSGTGDPYEQYF,TRBJ2-7,TRBD1,TRBV9,.
TGTGCCAGCGTCGCTGGGTTGAATGAAAAACTGTTTTTT,CASVAGLNEKLFF,TRBJ1-4,.,TRBV18,.
TGTGCCAGCAGTTCCGACAGGGTGGCAGATACGCAGTATTTT,CASSSDRVADTQYF,TRBJ2-3,TRBD1,TRBV28,.
TGTGCCAGCGGACTAGGACAGGGGGTTCCGCCCCAGCATTTT,CASGLGQGVPPQHF,TRBJ1-5,TRBD1,TRBV7-8,.
TGTGCCAGTAGCAGAAGGACAGCAACTAATGAAAAACTGTTTTTT,CASSRRTATNEKLFF,TRBJ1-4,.,TRBV19,.
TGTGCCTGGGGGATCCGGGACGCCGGATACAATCAGCCCCAGCATTTT,CAWGIRDAGYNQPQHF,TRBJ1-5,.,TRBV30,.
TGTGCCAGCAGCCCATACCAAAAAACAGGGGAACCCGATCAGCCCCAGCATTTT,CASSPYQKTGEPDQPQHF,TRBJ1-5,TRBD1,TRBV7-4,.
TGTGCCAGCAGAGGGGACTGGAGAGAGACCCAGTACTTC,CASRGDWRETQYF,TRBJ2-5,.,TRBV2,.
TGTGCCAGCAGCTCTTACGGCTACGAGCAGTACTTC,CASSSYGYEQYF,TRBJ2-7,.,TRBV5-4,once
TGCGCCAGCAGCCAAGGGGCCCGGGATAGTAACTACGAGCAGTACTTC,CASSQGARDSNYEQYF,TRBJ2-7,.,TRBV4-1,.
TGTGCCAGCAGTTACTCAAATAACGACAGGTCCTACGAGCAGTACTTC,CASSYSNNDRSYEQYF,TRBJ2-7,.,TRBV6-5,.